The 11 T cell receptor beta chains given below trace back to one sample, sequenced in a study of T cell repertoires in cytomegalovirus infection. MiXCR, applied by TCRdb to the reads, yields one record per CDR3 protein. This sample has hundreds of thousands of distinct CDR3 sequences; 15% to 20% occur once, and the top ten carry 8.5% to 10%. The specimen was PBMCs. The receptors here all came from a human donor in good health (CMV status not recorded). Some clones in this sample may be carry-over from other donors' samples.

The V call is TRBV10-3, the J call TRBJ2-7; no firm D call. This CDR3 has 13 amino acids. V lost 2 bases and J 3 bases, leaving 8 bases between the germline ends. Germline CDR1 ENHRY, CDR2 SYGVKD. The CDR3 spells CAISERTDYEQYF. Written as DNA, the CDR3 is TGTGCCATCAGTGAGCGAACAGACTACGAGCAGTACTTC.

This clonotype was found many times. This chain joins TRBV10-3 and TRBJ2-3; 11 bases are a match to TRBD2. Germline CDR1 reads ENHRY; CDR2 reads SYGVKD. V was pared by 6 bases and J by 6 bases, with 11 bases of the junction left unmatched. The CDR3 runs 16 residues. The CDR3 region is CAIRWTSGPQGDTQYF. In DNA, the CDR3 is TGTGCCATCAGGTGGACTAGCGGGCCTCAGGGCGATACGCAGTATTTT.

The V gene is TRBV28, the J gene TRBJ2-7; the D gene is possibly TRBD1 (6 bases). Per germline, CDR1 MDHEN and CDR2 SYDVKM. The CDR3 has 14 amino acids. V lost 5 bases to trimming and J lost 3 bases, with 14 bases between them. The CDR3 protein is CASSLTGWGYEQYF. The CDR3 DNA reads TGTGCCAGCAGTCTGACAGGTTGGGGCTACGAGCAGTACTTC.

The V call is TRBV20-1, the J call TRBJ2-3, with D uncertain. The CDR3 length is 13 residues. CDR1 is DFQATT, CDR2 SNEGSKA, per germline (reference sequence). The CDR3 bases are TGCAGCCGGACCAAAGCTAGCACAGATACGCAGTATTTT. As protein: CSRTKASTDTQYF.

In this sample, this clonotype turned up a few times. The V call is TRBV20-1, the J call TRBJ2-1; 7 nucleotides agree with TRBD1. The CDR3 contains 13 residues. Germline assignment: CDR1 DFQATT and CDR2 SNEGSKA (reference sequence). V was pared by 5 bases and J by 6 bases, with 7 bases of the junction left unmatched. CDR3 amino acids: CSARPGGFNEQFF. CDR3 DNA sequence: TGCAGTGCTCGTCCAGGGGGTTTCAATGAGCAGTTCTTC.

The chain links TRBV2 to TRBJ2-2, with a weak D call TRBD2 (5 bases). Germline loops: CDR1 SNHLY, CDR2 FYNNEI. V was trimmed by 4 bases and J by 7 bases, leaving 10 bases between them. The CDR3 runs to 13 residues. CDR3 coding DNA: TGTGCCAGCAGTGTAGACCGGGGCGGGGAGCTGTTTTTT. Protein: CASSVDRGGELFF.

The chain has TRBV14 and TRBJ1-2; D is possibly TRBD1 (5 bases). The CDR3 consists of 12 residues. Germline V gene data show CDR1 as SGHDN and CDR2 as FVKESK. Trimming removed 1 base at V and 11 bases at J, with 11 bases between. The CDR3 protein is CASSQVEGWYTF. CDR3 DNA sequence: TGTGCCAGCAGCCAAGTGGAGGGGTGGTACACCTTC.

This chain joins TRBV27 and TRBJ1-1; D is ambiguous. Trimming cost V 1 base and J 6 bases, with 12 bases left between them. This CDR3 region has 14 residues. Germline lookup yields CDR1 MNHEY and CDR2 SMNVEV (reference sequence). DNA of the CDR3: TGTGCCAGCAGTTTATTATCCGGATTCTCTGAAGCTTTCTTT. It is translated as CASSLLSGFSEAFF.

This rearrangement joins TRBV20-1 to TRBJ2-2; D is perhaps TRBD2 (5 bases). The CDR3 spans 14 residues. V was pared by 2 bases and J by 1 base, with 8 bases between. Germline assignment: CDR1 DFQATT and CDR2 SNEGSKA (reference sequence). The CDR3 reads CSARSRGNTGELFF. The DNA of the CDR3 is TGCAGTGCTAGATCACGGGGGAACACCGGGGAGCTGTTTTTT.

This clonotype was seen ten or more times. The V call is TRBV7-2, the J call TRBJ1-4; maybe TRBD1 (6 bases). The CDR3 runs 15 residues. Trimming pared 5 bases from V and 4 bases from J, leaving 14 bases between. Germline V CDR1 and CDR2: SGHTA, FQGNSA. This CDR3 reads CASSEGGGDNEKLFF. CDR3 DNA sequence: TGTGCCAGCAGCGAGGGGGGTGGGGATAATGAAAAACTGTTTTTT.

The chain has TRBV18 and TRBJ2-7; D may correspond to TRBD1 or TRBD2 (5 bases each). Germline lookup yields CDR1 KGHSH and CDR2 LQKENI. Trimming stripped 2 bases from V and 6 bases from J, with 14 bases between. This CDR3 has 14 residues. The CDR3 DNA reads TGTGCCAGCTCACCAGACCAGGGACGTGGCGAGCAGTACTTC. Translated, it gives CASSPDQGRGEQYF.